The 25 T cell receptor beta chains given below trace back to one sample, sequenced in a study of CD8+ T cells in alopecia areata. cDNA serving as the sequencing template came from extracted, reverse transcribed RNA. Sequencing was performed with immunoSEQ multiplex PCR; in TCRdb, only in-frame clones are kept and a portion is missing. The data hold 150,000 or so clones, with 55% to 65% observed a single time. Material for sequencing was CD4+ T cells sorted from blood. The receptor set was obtained from a human donor in good health.

V gene TRBV29-1 combines with J gene TRBJ1-2, with D unresolved. This CDR3 contains 12 residues. V was cut by 5 bases and J by 2 bases, with 9 bases left in between. CDR1 is SQVTM and CDR2 is ANQGSEA in the germline V gene. CDR3 loop: CSVPDLNYGYTF. The DNA for the CDR3 is TGCAGCGTTCCGGACTTAAACTATGGCTACACCTTC. Filled out from reference TRBV29-1 and TRBJ1-2, the complete variable domain reads SAVISQKPSRDICQRGTSLTIQCQVDSQVTMMFWYRQQPGQSLTLIATANQGSEATYESGFVIDKFPISRPNLTFSTLTVSNMSPEDSSIYLCSVPDLNYGYTFGSGTRLTVV.

This clone was seen a handful of times. The chain is built from TRBV6-1 and TRBJ2-4, with 12 bases that match TRBD2. The CDR3 is 20 residues long. V was clipped by 1 base and J by 0 bases; unmatched bases: 10. CDR1 MNHNS and CDR2 SASEGT come from the germline V gene. CDR3 region: CASSEESGTSGQLAKNIQYF. The DNA for the CDR3 is TGTGCCAGCAGTGAAGAGTCGGGGACTAGCGGGCAACTAGCCAAAAACATTCAGTACTTC.

This chain connects TRBV5-1 to TRBJ1-2; no firm D call. The CDR3 sequence is 14 residues long. Germline assignment: CDR1 SGHRS and CDR2 YFSETQ. The V gene lost 7 bases and the J gene lost 5 bases, with 18 bases spanning the gap. The CDR3 DNA sequence: TGCGCCAGCTCTCTCGGCGGCAGCCAGTATGGCTACACCTTC. It is translated as CASSLGGSQYGYTF.

The rearrangement links TRBV5-4 to TRBJ2-5; 8 bases agree with TRBD2. The junction had 6 bases not matched to a gene; V was cut back by 4 bases and J by 1 base. CDR3 size: 15 residues. Germline V gene data show CDR1 as SGHNT and CDR2 as YYREEE (reference sequence). CDR3: CASSAETSAQETQYF. The CDR3 nucleotides read TGTGCCAGCAGCGCAGAGACTAGCGCCCAAGAGACCCAGTACTTC.

The V and J genes are TRBV5-1 and TRBJ2-2; no definite D call. CDR1 and CDR2 from the germline V gene are SGHRS and YFSETQ. V was shortened by 4 bases and J by 6 bases, with 13 bases between the two germline ends. The CDR3 runs to 14 residues. DNA for the CDR3: TGCGCCAGCAGCCCAGGCGGCCGGGCCGGGGAGCTGTTTTTT. It specifies CASSPGGRAGELFF.

J is TRBJ1-1 and V is TRBV15, with D tentatively TRBD1 (6 bases). Germline V lookup: CDR1 LNHNV, CDR2 YYDKDF (reference sequence). Trimming removed 4 bases from V and 4 bases from J, with 10 bases in between. This CDR3 has 13 amino acids. This CDR3 is CATSKGEGTEAFF. The DNA of the CDR3 is TGTGCCACCAGCAAGGGGGAAGGCACTGAAGCTTTCTTT.

J is TRBJ1-5 and V is TRBV28, with 9 nucleotides matching TRBD1. The CDR3 runs to 15 residues. The V segment lost 10 bases and the J segment 0 bases; nucleotides outside the gene matches: 7. Germline CDR1 MDHEN, CDR2 SYDVKM. The DNA of the CDR3 is TGTGCCACCGGACAGGGGCTGATTAGCAATCAGCCCCAGCATTTT. Amino acids: CATGQGLISNQPQHF. Variable domain in full (rest from reference TRBV28 and TRBJ1-5): DVKVTQSSRYLVKRTGEKVFLECVQDMDHENMFWYRQDPGLGLRLIYFSYDVKMKEKGDIPEGYSVSREKKERFSLILESASTNQTSMYLCATGQGLISNQPQHFGDGTRLSIL.

The CDR3 sequence: CASISRRANYGYTF. DNA of the CDR3: TGTGCCAGCATTTCCCGGAGAGCTAACTATGGCTACACCTTC. The V and J genes are TRBV6-5 and TRBJ1-2, with unresolved D. Germline assignment: CDR1 MNHEY and CDR2 SVGAGI. The CDR3 sequence is 14 residues long. Trimming took off 7 bases at V and 0 bases at J, with 12 bases between the two ends.

The chain has TRBV27 and TRBJ2-2, with TRBD1 as a possible D gene (6 bases). In germline, CDR1 is MNHEY, CDR2 SMNVEV (reference sequence). This CDR3 has 15 residues. Trimming removed 7 bases from V and 1 base from J, with 13 bases in between. CDR3 loop: CASMTGRWNTGELFF. The CDR3 DNA is TGTGCCAGCATGACAGGCCGCTGGAACACCGGGGAGCTGTTTTTT.

This clone has more than one count but fewer than ten. A read error may produce the germline difference seen at one junction end. V gene TRBV5-1 combines with J gene TRBJ2-3, with 9 bases aligning to TRBD2. The CDR3 has 11 amino acids. Germline CDR1 and CDR2: SGHRS and YFSETQ. The DNA for the CDR3 is TGCGCCAGCAGCTCCGGGACTAGCTGGAATTTT. It specifies CASSSGTSWNF. Combining the CDR3 with reference TRBV5-1 and TRBJ2-3 gives the whole variable domain KAGVTQTPRYLIKTRGQQVTLSCSPISGHRSVSWYQQTPGQGLQFLFEYFSETQRNKGNFPGRFSGRQFSNSRSEMNVSTLELGDSALYLCASSSGTSWNFGPGTRLTVL.

The V and J genes are TRBV29-1 and TRBJ2-7; either TRBD1 or TRBD2 may fit D (5 bases each). CDR3 length: 10 amino acids. Germline V gene lookup returns CDR1 SQVTM and CDR2 ANQGSEA. Between the trimmed V and J ends, which lost 6 bases and 5 bases, there was a span of 8 bases. The CDR3 sequence is CSVRGHEQYF. CDR3 sequence (DNA): TGCAGCGTGAGGGGTCACGAGCAGTACTTC.

As concerns this clone: Compared with germline, one end of the junction differs, possibly owing to a read error. The CDR3 spells CASSPPQARTPEF. The CDR3 DNA sequence: TGTGCCAGCAGCCCACCCCAGGCCAGGACCCCGGAATTC. The chain uses TRBV28 and TRBJ2-7; D not certain. The germline V gene has CDR1 MDHEN and CDR2 SYDVKM. CDR3 length: 13 amino acids.

This clone was seen only a few times. The V gene is TRBV7-2, the J gene TRBJ2-7; 8 bases agree with TRBD2. Germline V lookup: CDR1 SGHTA, CDR2 FQGNSA. The CDR3 spans 15 residues. Trimming took 4 bases from V and 4 from J; bases not matched to a gene: 9. The CDR3 nucleotides read TGTGCCAGCAGCTCCGGAGCGGGAGTCCCATACGAGCAGTACTTC. As protein: CASSSGAGVPYEQYF.

V is TRBV29-1 and J is TRBJ2-3; perhaps TRBD1 as D (7 bases). V lost 7 bases and J 2 bases, leaving 13 bases between the germline ends. The CDR3 runs to 13 residues. Germline assignment: CDR1 SQVTM and CDR2 ANQGSEA. CDR3 protein: CSGRDSPTDTQYF. The CDR3 region has the DNA TGCAGCGGGCGGGACAGCCCCACAGATACGCAGTATTTT.

The chain couples TRBV5-1 to TRBJ2-1; D remains unclear. Germline V gene sequence: CDR1 SGHRS, CDR2 YFSETQ. The length of the CDR3 is 10 residues. Between the trimmed V and J ends, which lost 5 bases and 6 bases, there was a span of 3 bases. CDR3 sequence reads: CASRGNEQFF. The CDR3 nucleotides are TGCGCCAGCAGGGGCAATGAGCAGTTCTTC.

This clone was recorded a few times. This sequence joins TRBV30 and TRBJ2-1, with 11 bases that match TRBD2. Germline V CDR1 and CDR2: GTSNPN, SVGIG (reference sequence). The ends lost 3 bases at V and 4 bases at J; junction bases unmatched: 8. The CDR3 spans 16 residues. The CDR3 DNA reads as TGTGCCTGGAGCGCCGGGACTAGCGGAACTTACAATGAGCAGTTCTTC. Its translation: CAWSAGTSGTYNEQFF.

The chain combines TRBV28 with TRBJ2-3; 16 bases map to TRBD2. V lost 7 bases, J lost 14 bases, and 6 bases stayed unmatched. The germline CDR1 and CDR2 sequences are MDHEN and SYDVKM. The CDR3 is 13 amino acids. The CDR3 sequence: CASNPGLAGGPYF. CDR3 nucleotides: TGTGCCAGCAATCCGGGACTAGCGGGAGGGCCGTATTTT.

This chain links TRBV10-3 with TRBJ1-1, with D uncertain. Trimming shortened V by 3 bases and J by 2 bases, and 13 bases separated the two germline ends. The CDR3 covers 15 residues. Germline values: CDR1 ENHRY, CDR2 SYGVKD. CDR3 nucleotides: TGTGCCATCAGTGATGGTCGGACGACAAACACTGAAGCTTTCTTT. Its protein product is CAISDGRTTNTEAFF.

This sequence joins TRBV6-5 and TRBJ1-5; TRBD1 might be the D (5 bases). The CDR3 contains 13 residues. The germline CDR1 and CDR2 sequences are MNHEY and SVGAGI. Trimming pared 4 bases from V and 7 bases from J, leaving 11 bases between. CDR3 coding DNA: TGTGCCAGCAGTTTCGGGGGAGACCAGCCCCAGCATTTT. This codes for CASSFGGDQPQHF.

The rearrangement links TRBV7-9 to TRBJ2-7, with D maybe TRBD1 (6 bases). The germline V gene encodes CDR1 SEHNR and CDR2 FQNEAQ (reference sequence). V was clipped by 5 bases and J by 2 bases, with 13 bases between them. CDR3 length: 14 amino acids. CDR3 sequence reads: CASSTDRRTYEQYF. As DNA, the CDR3 is TGTGCCAGCAGCACCGACAGGCGGACCTACGAGCAGTACTTC.

The chain joins TRBV25-1 to TRBJ2-5; D ambiguous. Trimming took 4 bases from V and 7 from J, leaving 10 bases between them. This CDR3 has 12 residues. Germline assignment: CDR1 MGHDK and CDR2 SYGVNS. CDR3 bases: TGTGCCAGCAGTGGGCCTCGGGCGACCCAGTACTTC. Its translation: CASSGPRATQYF.

This clone was counted only a few times. The V gene is TRBV27, the J gene TRBJ2-6; D gene uncertain. Trimming took off 7 bases at V and 0 bases at J, with 16 bases between the two ends. The CDR3 length is 17 residues. Germline loops: CDR1 MNHEY, CDR2 SMNVEV (reference sequence). For the CDR3, the DNA is TGTGCCAGCACCCCAAGGCACAGCTACTCTGGGGCCAACGTCCTGACTTTC. It encodes CASTPRHSYSGANVLTF.

This clone was recorded once. The chain couples TRBV25-1 to TRBJ2-7; tentative D call: TRBD2 (7 bases). The CDR3 length is 17 residues. Looked up from germline, CDR1 is MGHDK and CDR2 is SYGVNS. The ends were cut back, 1 base at V and 5 bases at J, with 21 bases in the middle. The CDR3 DNA sequence: TGTGCCAGCAGTGAATGGGGGGGACAACAAACTGGAAACGAGCAGTACTTC. This encodes CASSEWGGQQTGNEQYF.

The V gene is TRBV6-6, the J gene TRBJ1-2, with D uncertain. Trimming took 6 bases from V and 4 from J, leaving 9 bases between them. The germline V gene encodes CDR1 MNHNY and CDR2 SVGAGI (reference sequence). CDR3 length: 12 amino acids. Here the CDR3 reads CASSLGVYGYTF. In nucleotides, the CDR3 is TGTGCCAGCAGCTTGGGAGTCTATGGCTACACCTTC.

V gene TRBV29-1 combines with J gene TRBJ2-2; 7 bases match TRBD2. V trimming: 8 bases; J trimming: 0 bases; junction bases outside the gene matches: 0. Germline assignment: CDR1 SQVTM and CDR2 ANQGSEA. This CDR3 has 12 amino acids. CDR3 sequence (DNA): TGCAGCACTAGCGCGAACACCGGGGAGCTGTTTTTT. It is translated as CSTSANTGELFF.